Each of the 23 T cell receptor beta chains below was sequenced from the same sample in a study of cytomegalovirus exposure and HLA in healthy donors. The PCR was carried out with 60 Vbeta primers and 13 Jbeta primers. Sequencing was performed with immunoSEQ multiplex PCR; in TCRdb, only in-frame clones are kept and a portion is missing. The sample records 150,000 or so clones, approximately 80% being singletons. Sequences were obtained from PBMCs. The receptors stem from a female donor in good health and CMV-seronegative.

The gene calls are TRBV28 and TRBJ1-2, with D possibly TRBD1 on 5 matching bases. Trimming left V 6 bases short and J 4 bases short, with 24 bases between. In germline, CDR1 is MDHEN, CDR2 SYDVKM. The CDR3 loop spans 17 amino acids. CDR3 protein: CASSSAGQTHLGYGYTF. The DNA for the CDR3 is TGTGCCAGCAGCTCCGCGGGGCAGACCCACTTGGGCTATGGCTACACCTTC.

J is TRBJ2-4 and V is TRBV7-3; TRBD1 is a possible D gene (7 bases). The V end lost 4 bases, the J end lost 9 bases, and 19 bases lay between the germline ends. CDR1 SGHTA and CDR2 FQGTGA come from the germline V gene. The CDR3 sequence is 15 residues long. CDR3 nucleotides: TGTGCCAGCAGCTCCAGGGGGGAGCCAGGTAGCATTCAGTACTTC. The encoded protein is CASSSRGEPGSIQYF.

J is TRBJ2-2 and V is TRBV10-3; 9 nucleotides line up with TRBD2. Germline V lookup: CDR1 ENHRY, CDR2 SYGVKD. Trimming removed 8 bases from V and 5 bases from J; junction bases left unmatched: 3. The CDR3 covers 13 residues. CDR3 nucleotides: TGTGCCATCGGACTAGCGACTACCGGGGAGCTGTTTTTT. It specifies CAIGLATTGELFF.

The rearrangement joins TRBV4-3 to TRBJ2-7; TRBD1 is a possible D gene (5 bases). Germline CDR1 and CDR2: LGHNA and YSLEER. The CDR3 consists of 15 residues. The germline V and J ends were trimmed by 1 base and 2 bases, with 12 bases remaining between them. The DNA of the CDR3 is TGCGCCAGCAGCCAAGCAGGGTGGGGCCCCTACGAGCAGTACTTC. Its translation is CASSQAGWGPYEQYF.

This clone was observed a handful of times. The same CDR3 also results from other DNA sequences found in this sample. The chain combines TRBV27 with TRBJ1-5; 7 nucleotides line up with TRBD1. The V segment lost 8 bases and the J segment 0 bases; nucleotides outside the gene matches: 4. The CDR3 is 14 residues long. Germline assignment: CDR1 MNHEY and CDR2 SMNVEV (reference sequence). The CDR3 DNA sequence: TGTGCCAGCCGACAGGGCTCTAGCAATCAGCCCCAGCATTTT. It specifies CASRQGSSNQPQHF.

V and J are TRBV6-5 and TRBJ2-3, with a possible D match to TRBD1 (6 bases). Germline assignment: CDR1 MNHEY and CDR2 SVGAGI. The ends were cut back, 4 bases at V and 8 bases at J, with 16 bases in the middle. The CDR3 is 14 residues long. The DNA of the CDR3 is TGTGCCAGCAGTTTTGTTCCTCAACAGGGTACGCAGTATTTT. Its protein is CASSFVPQQGTQYF.

The chain recombines TRBV4-3 with TRBJ1-2; a possible D gene is TRBD1 (5 bases). V lost 0 bases to trimming and J lost 0 bases, with 20 bases between them. Germline V CDR1 and CDR2: LGHNA, YSLEER. CDR3 size: 19 residues. The DNA for the CDR3 is TGCGCCAGCAGCCAAGACTGGTTGACAGTAGCATCTGCTAACTATGGCTACACCTTC. Its translation is CASSQDWLTVASANYGYTF.

The chain links TRBV2 to TRBJ1-2, with D maybe TRBD1 (5 bases). Germline assignment: CDR1 SNHLY and CDR2 FYNNEI. CDR3 size: 14 residues. Trimming shortened V by 2 bases and J by 4 bases, and 11 bases separated the two germline ends. The CDR3 bases are TGTGCCAGCAGTGAATCGAACAGGATCTATGGCTACACCTTC. The encoded protein is CASSESNRIYGYTF. The entire variable domain, with the rest obtained from reference TRBV2 and TRBJ1-2, is as follows: EPEVTQTPSHQVTQMGQEVILRCVPISNHLYFYWYRQILGQKVEFLVSFYNNEISEKSEIFDDQFSVERPDGSNFTLKIRSTKLEDSAMYFCASSESNRIYGYTFGSGTRLTVV.

This clone turned up a few times. The gene calls are TRBV5-1 and TRBJ2-2, with 7 bases identical to TRBD2. V lost 4 bases to trimming and J lost 5 bases; unmatched junction nucleotides: 8. The V gene's germline CDR1 is SGHRS and CDR2 YFSETQ. This CDR3 is built from 15 residues. The CDR3 bases are TGCGCCAGCAGCCCCGGGGGGTTTGGTACCGGGGAGCTGTTTTTT. The encoded protein is CASSPGGFGTGELFF.

This clone was seen a few times. The chain carries TRBV18 and TRBJ1-4, with D perhaps matching TRBD1 (6 bases). From germline, CDR1 is KGHSH and CDR2 LQKENI. The length of the CDR3 is 16 residues. With 5 bases removed from V and 0 bases from J, the gap between germline ends came to 13 bases. The DNA for the CDR3 is TGTGCCAGCTCATCGAACAGGGTTGCAACTAATGAAAAACTGTTTTTT. Translated: CASSSNRVATNEKLFF. The full variable domain, rest sourced from reference TRBV18 and TRBJ1-4, is NAGVMQNPRHLVRRRGQEARLRCSPMKGHSHVYWYRQLPEEGLKFMVYLQKENIIDESGMPKERFSAEFPKEGPSILRIQQVVRGDSAAYFCASSSNRVATNEKLFFGSGTQLSVL.

The rearrangement joins TRBV27 to TRBJ2-1, with TRBD2 matching 8 bases. With 6 bases clipped from V and 7 bases from J, the junction kept 8 bases outside the gene matches. CDR3 length: 14 amino acids. Germline CDR1 reads MNHEY; CDR2 reads SMNVEV (reference sequence). CDR3 sequence (DNA): TGTGCCAGCAGCCCCGGGGGGGCTGATAATGAGCAGTTCTTC. As protein: CASSPGGADNEQFF.

With regard to this clone: The sample contains more than one DNA sequence encoding this CDR3. The V gene is TRBV7-8, the J gene TRBJ1-2, with 7 bases identical to TRBD1. The CDR3 runs 14 residues. Germline CDR1 and CDR2: SGHVS and FQNEAQ. Trimming removed 1 base from V and 1 base from J; junction bases left unmatched: 0. The CDR3, as DNA: TGTGCCAGCAGCTTAGGACAGGGTAACTATGGCTACACCTTC. This gives the protein CASSLGQGNYGYTF.

The V gene is TRBV5-4, the J gene TRBJ2-7, with 9 bases that match TRBD2. Trimming removed 1 base from V and 2 bases from J; junction bases left unmatched: 4. Germline V gene data show CDR1 as SGHNT and CDR2 as YYREEE (reference sequence). The CDR3 is 15 residues long. CDR3 DNA sequence: TGTGCCAGCAGCTTGACTAGCGGGCCGACCTACGAGCAGTACTTC. Translation gives CASSLTSGPTYEQYF.

V is TRBV7-2 and J is TRBJ1-2, with a tentative D call TRBD1 (6 bases). This CDR3 region has 16 residues. CDR1 is SGHTA, CDR2 FQGNSA, per germline. Trimming removed 3 bases at V and 3 bases at J, with 17 bases between. This CDR3 reads CASSFRGPTYYYGYTF. CDR3 coding DNA: TGTGCCAGCAGCTTCAGGGGCCCGACATATTACTATGGCTACACCTTC.

Comment on this clone: Sequence at one end of the junction differs from germline and may be a read error. The sample carries other DNA sequences with the same CDR3. This chain links TRBV5-1 with TRBJ2-2; tentatively, D is TRBD2 (7 bases). This CDR3 spans 13 amino acids. The germline V gene has CDR1 SGHRS and CDR2 YFSETQ. The CDR3 DNA reads as TGCGCCAGCAGCCCGGGGGGCAGCGGGGAACTGTTTTTT. Translated: CASSPGGSGELFF.

The rearrangement uses TRBV9 and TRBJ1-1; 9 bases fit TRBD1. This CDR3 is 13 amino acids long. Germline V gene sequence: CDR1 SGDLS, CDR2 YYNGEE. With V trimmed by 3 bases and J by 8 bases, 5 bases remained unmatched. The CDR3 reads CASSGGTGIEAFF. CDR3 nucleotides: TGTGCCAGCAGCGGAGGGACAGGGATAGAAGCTTTCTTT.

The chain couples TRBV7-2 to TRBJ2-1; 7 bases align to TRBD2. V lost 6 bases to trimming and J lost 5 bases; unmatched junction nucleotides: 10. The CDR3 loop spans 15 amino acids. CDR1 is SGHTA, CDR2 FQGNSA, per germline. The CDR3 DNA reads as TGTGCCAGCAGAATCTCCCCGGGAGGCCACAATGAGCAGTTCTTC. Translation gives CASRISPGGHNEQFF.

The rearrangement links TRBV4-3 to TRBJ1-1; the D gene is possibly TRBD1 (6 bases). Germline CDR1 is LGHNA and CDR2 is YSLEER. Between the trimmed V and J ends, which lost 2 bases and 0 bases, there was a span of 13 bases. The CDR3 contains 16 residues. The DNA for the CDR3 is TGCGCCAGCAGCCAATTGGGGGCCAGCGTGAACACTGAAGCTTTCTTT. This encodes CASSQLGASVNTEAFF.

The chain couples TRBV10-3 to TRBJ1-1; 7 nucleotides align to TRBD1. J lost 4 bases, V lost 6 bases, and 5 bases had no gene match. This CDR3 has 13 residues. Germline V gene lookup returns CDR1 ENHRY and CDR2 SYGVKD. CDR3 coding DNA: TGTGCCATCAGGGGACAGTCGGCCACTGAAGCTTTCTTT. Translation gives CAIRGQSATEAFF.

The V call is TRBV5-1, the J call TRBJ2-7, with 9 bases aligning to TRBD1. The CDR3 covers 16 residues. Germline V gene lookup returns CDR1 SGHRS and CDR2 YFSETQ. The J segment lost 5 bases and the V segment lost 3 bases, leaving 12 bases of the junction unmatched. The CDR3 region has the DNA TGCGCCAGCAGCTGGGTTCAAGGACAGGGGACCAACGAGCAGTACTTC. The encoded protein is CASSWVQGQGTNEQYF.

Comment on this clone: The same CDR3 is also encoded by other DNA sequences in this sample. The chain links TRBV9 to TRBJ1-4; TRBD1 matches at 9 bases. Losses at the gene ends were 2 bases for V and 5 bases for J; bases not matched to a gene: 1. Per germline, CDR1 SGDLS and CDR2 YYNGEE. The CDR3 length is 14 residues. CDR3 coding DNA: TGTGCCAGCAGCGTGGGGACAGGGAATGAAAAACTGTTTTTT. Amino acid sequence: CASSVGTGNEKLFF.

The CDR3 protein is CASSFLAGANEQFF. The CDR3, as DNA: TGTGCCAGCAGTTTCCTAGCGGGTGCAAATGAGCAGTTCTTC. The chain combines TRBV28 with TRBJ2-1; 8 nucleotides align to TRBD2. CDR3 length: 14 residues. V shed 3 bases, J shed 7 bases, and the junction held 5 bases outside the gene matches. Germline CDR1 MDHEN, CDR2 SYDVKM.

This clone occurred a few times. The chain links TRBV6-5 to TRBJ1-3, with D possibly being TRBD1 (5 bases). V dropped 2 bases and J dropped 1 base, with 12 bases sitting between them. Germline CDR1 and CDR2: MNHEY and SVGAGI. This CDR3 contains 16 residues. The CDR3 DNA is TGTGCCAGCAGTTACGGTCGGGGGAGATCTGGAAACACCATATATTTT. It codes for CASSYGRGRSGNTIYF.